The next 9 T cell receptor beta chains were all read from a single sample in a study of cytomegalovirus exposure and HLA in healthy donors (TCRdb year 2017). Library construction relied on the immunoSEQ multiplex PCR assay. The multiplex PCR relied on a mix of 60 forward primers for TCR Vbeta segments and 13 reverse primers for TCR Jbeta segments. The clones in this table, taken by TCRdb from immuneACCESS, are in-frame only. Not every clone is retained; where verified, under half of the shortfall comes from an unresolved V gene, and the cause of the rest is unknown. This specimen's table enumerates about 55,000 clones. Of the sample, roughly 9.6% falls within the top ten clones. The sample was PBMCs. The receptors originated from a man aged 45-65 years in good health and CMV-seropositive.

The V and J genes are TRBV5-1 and TRBJ2-1; 11 bases fit TRBD2. The CDR3 runs 15 residues. Per germline, CDR1 SGHRS and CDR2 YFSETQ. The trim removed 0 bases at V and 8 bases at J, leaving 4 bases unmatched. In DNA form, the CDR3 reads TGCGCCAGCAGCTTGGCCACTAGCGGGAGTGATGAGCAGTTCTTC. It encodes CASSLATSGSDEQFF.

The V and J genes are TRBV2 and TRBJ2-1, with 10 bases that match TRBD1. This CDR3 contains 19 residues. With V trimmed by 4 bases and J by 7 bases, 19 bases remained unmatched. CDR1 SNHLY and CDR2 FYNNEI come from the germline V gene. CDR3 DNA sequence: TGTGCCAGCAGTGCCCCTAGCTCCGGGACAGGGGAGTTGATGAATGAGCAGTTCTTC. Residues: CASSAPSSGTGELMNEQFF.

The chain has TRBV19 and TRBJ1-5, with D possibly TRBD1 on 5 matching bases. Germline V lookup: CDR1 LNHDA, CDR2 SQIVND (reference sequence). The CDR3 contains 12 residues. Between the trimmed V and J ends, which lost 6 bases and 3 bases, there was a span of 6 bases. The CDR3 DNA sequence: TGTGCCAGTAGGGGGCCCAATCAGCCCCAGCATTTT. This encodes CASRGPNQPQHF.

The chain uses TRBV19 and TRBJ1-5; unclear D gene. Trimming took off 3 bases at V and 2 bases at J, with 11 bases between the two ends. The CDR3 length is 15 residues. CDR1 is LNHDA, CDR2 SQIVND, per germline (reference sequence). CDR3 coding DNA: TGTGCCAGTAGTATTGAGGGATTGGGCAATCAGCCCCAGCATTTT. This encodes CASSIEGLGNQPQHF.

In nucleotides, the CDR3 is TGTGCCAGCAGCCGGGGACTAGCGGGGGGAGCGAATGAGCAGTTCTTC. It codes for CASSRGLAGGANEQFF. The chain is built from TRBV7-3 and TRBJ2-1; 15 nucleotides line up with TRBD2. The CDR3 length is 16 residues. CDR1 and CDR2 (germline): SGHTA, FQGTGA. V shed 5 bases, J shed 7 bases, and the junction held 6 bases outside the gene matches.

V and J are TRBV14 and TRBJ1-2; 9 nucleotides line up with TRBD1. The CDR3 runs 14 residues. In germline, CDR1 is SGHDN, CDR2 FVKESK. The junction had 5 bases not matched to a gene; V was cut back by 5 bases and J by 4 bases. CDR3 in DNA: TGTGCCAGCAGCAGAAAGGGACAGGGCTATGGCTACACCTTC. Its protein product is CASSRKGQGYGYTF.

The V gene is TRBV19, the J gene TRBJ2-2; tentative D call: TRBD1 (5 bases). CDR3 length equals 12 residues. Germline CDR1 LNHDA, CDR2 SQIVND (reference sequence). V was cut by 9 bases and J by 3 bases, with 8 bases left in between. The CDR3 here is CASPTDTGELFF. Written as DNA, the CDR3 is TGTGCCAGCCCGACAGACACCGGGGAGCTGTTTTTT.

The chain has TRBV28 and TRBJ1-1; D is possibly TRBD1 (6 bases). CDR3 length: 14 residues. The V gene lost 6 bases and the J gene lost 1 base, with 12 bases spanning the gap. Germline V gives CDR1 MDHEN, CDR2 SYDVKM. The CDR3 reads CASRSGTQNTEAFF. CDR3 nucleotide sequence: TGTGCCAGCAGATCCGGGACACAGAACACTGAAGCTTTCTTT.

This sequence joins TRBV9 and TRBJ1-5; TRBD1 agrees at 8 bases. Trimming took 0 bases from V and 0 from J; bases not matched to a gene: 2. This CDR3 region has 16 residues. The germline V gene has CDR1 SGDLS and CDR2 YYNGEE. CDR3 protein: CASSVGGQGSNQPQHF. DNA of the CDR3: TGTGCCAGCAGCGTAGGTGGACAGGGTAGCAATCAGCCCCAGCATTTT.